One and the same sample provided the 26 T cell receptor beta chains below, sequenced in a study of control samples from healthy donors and cancer patients. TCRdb's copy holds only in-frame clones and misses some; the assay was immunoSEQ multiplex PCR. This sample has under 200,000 clones; roughly 93% occur once, and the top ten carry about 4%. Sequenced: blood. The receptor source for this set is an older woman in good health.

A note on this clone: The junction departs from germline at one end; a sequencing error may be responsible. The chain recombines TRBV2 with TRBJ1-5; D gene unclear. The CDR3 is 14 amino acids. In germline, CDR1 is SNHLY, CDR2 FYNNEI. CDR3 coding DNA: TGTGCCAGCAGTTTTGACGCTAGCCATCAGCCCCAGCATTTT. Translating gives CASSFDASHQPQHF.

The CDR3 coding sequence is TGTGCCAGCAGCGGACAAGGGACTAGCGGGGGGTCGGGAAACATTCAGTACTTC. Protein product: CASSGQGTSGGSGNIQYF. This chain connects TRBV7-9 to TRBJ2-4; 15 bases are shared with TRBD2. Unmatched junction bases numbered 11, after V lost 5 bases and J lost 6 bases. Germline assignment: CDR1 SEHNR and CDR2 FQNEAQ (reference sequence). CDR3 size: 18 residues.

J is TRBJ1-1 and V is TRBV7-2; TRBD1 matches at 10 bases. Trimming at V came to 2 bases and at J to 3 bases, leaving 9 bases not matched to a gene. Germline CDR1 and CDR2: SGHTA and FQGNSA. This CDR3 is built from 17 residues. In DNA form, the CDR3 reads TGTGCCAGCAGCTTAACCGGGACAGGGGCGTTGTACACTGAAGCTTTCTTT. This sequence encodes CASSLTGTGALYTEAFF.

The rearrangement links TRBV29-1 to TRBJ1-2; D might be TRBD1 (6 bases). The CDR3 covers 13 residues. Germline V gives CDR1 SQVTM, CDR2 ANQGSEA. The V gene lost 8 bases and the J gene lost 4 bases, with 17 bases spanning the gap. The CDR3 loop reads CSTSLQGSYGYTF. CDR3 sequence (DNA): TGCAGCACCAGTCTTCAGGGGTCCTATGGCTACACCTTC.

V and J are TRBV5-1 and TRBJ1-2; D is uncertain. In germline, CDR1 is SGHRS, CDR2 YFSETQ. The CDR3 is 14 residues long. V dropped 1 base and J dropped 8 bases, with 15 bases sitting between them. CDR3 residues: CASSLIAGGRGYTF. CDR3 coding DNA: TGCGCCAGCAGCTTGATAGCCGGCGGTAGAGGCTACACCTTC.

V usage is TRBV6-5 and J usage is TRBJ1-2; the D gene is possibly TRBD1 (6 bases). CDR1 and CDR2 (germline): MNHEY, SVGAGI. V was shortened by 2 bases and J by 5 bases, with 12 bases between the two germline ends. CDR3 size: 14 residues. The CDR3 is CASSYGAGVYGYTF. CDR3 coding DNA: TGTGCCAGCAGTTACGGAGCAGGGGTGTATGGCTACACCTTC.

The chain is built from TRBV9 and TRBJ1-2; D call uncertain. The CDR3 has 13 residues. CDR1 is SGDLS and CDR2 is YYNGEE in the germline V gene. Trimming cost V 3 bases and J 5 bases, with 11 bases left between them. CDR3 region: CASSGADGYGYTF. For the CDR3, the DNA is TGTGCCAGCAGCGGAGCCGACGGGTATGGCTACACCTTC.

The chain joins TRBV3-1 (or the pseudogene TRBV3-2) to TRBJ2-2; 8 bases are shared with TRBD2. V trimming: 4 bases; J trimming: 9 bases; junction bases outside the gene matches: 10. This CDR3 is 15 amino acids long. Germline loops: CDR1 LGHDT, CDR2 YNNKEL (reference sequence). CDR3 loop: CASSRRGGPSRELFF. Here the CDR3 DNA reads TGTGCCAGCAGCCGACGGGGGGGCCCTTCAAGGGAGCTGTTTTTT.

The genes are TRBV19 and TRBJ1-3; D not certain. Germline V CDR1 and CDR2: LNHDA, SQIVND (reference sequence). Trimming took 3 bases from V and 0 from J, leaving 6 bases between them. This CDR3 contains 14 residues. For the CDR3, the DNA is TGTGCCAGTAGTATGCGGTCCTCTGGAAACACCATATATTTT. Translation: CASSMRSSGNTIYF.

About this clone itself: Compared with germline, one end of the junction differs, possibly owing to a read error. The chain carries TRBV3-1 (or the pseudogene TRBV3-2) and TRBJ1-1; 7 bases map to TRBD1. The CDR3 covers 14 residues. Germline V CDR1 and CDR2: LGHDT, YNNKEL (reference sequence). The CDR3 bases are TGTGCCAGCAGCCAGCCGACAGGGAACGCTGAAGCTTTCTTT. This codes for CASSQPTGNAEAFF.

This chain links TRBV7-9 with TRBJ1-4; D is possibly TRBD1 (5 bases). Trimming took 1 base from V and 10 from J, leaving 16 bases between them. This CDR3 spans 15 amino acids. In germline, CDR1 is SEHNR, CDR2 FQNEAQ (reference sequence). The CDR3, as DNA: TGTGCCAGCAGCTTAGATACGGGGACCGGTGGAAAACTGTTTTTT. This sequence encodes CASSLDTGTGGKLFF.

V and J are TRBV19 and TRBJ1-5, with D perhaps TRBD1 (6 bases). The germline V gene has CDR1 LNHDA and CDR2 SQIVND (reference sequence). The V end lost 6 bases, the J end lost 4 bases, and 10 bases lay between the germline ends. CDR3 length equals 13 residues. The CDR3 region is CASSQGQNQPQHF. The CDR3 DNA sequence: TGTGCCAGTAGCCAGGGACAAAATCAGCCCCAGCATTTT.

The rearrangement links TRBV29-1 to TRBJ1-2; 7 bases align to TRBD1. The CDR3 covers 13 residues. J lost 8 bases, V lost 8 bases, and 14 bases had no gene match. Germline V lookup: CDR1 SQVTM, CDR2 ANQGSEA. In DNA form, the CDR3 reads TGCAGCCCTAGCCGGGGGACAGAGGAAGGCTACACCTTC. The encoded protein is CSPSRGTEEGYTF.

The chain is built from TRBV12-3 or TRBV12-4 and TRBJ1-4, with D possibly TRBD1 on 5 matching bases. The CDR3 runs to 12 residues. With 1 base removed from V and 8 bases from J, the gap between germline ends came to 5 bases. CDR3 in DNA: TGTGCCAGCAGTTTAGGGGGCGAAAAACTGTTTTTT. Amino acids: CASSLGGEKLFF.

This chain connects TRBV20-1 to TRBJ1-2; a possible D gene is TRBD1 (5 bases). Trimming left V 6 bases short and J 13 bases short, with 18 bases between. The CDR3 has 11 amino acids. The germline gives CDR1 DFQATT, CDR2 SNEGSKA (reference sequence). CDR3 sequence (DNA): TGCAGTGCGCTCCTCGGGGCAGCTGGCACCTTC. Translating it yields CSALLGAAGTF.

The chain links TRBV9 to TRBJ1-1, with D possibly matching TRBD1 (5 bases). Trimming took off 4 bases at V and 3 bases at J, with 16 bases between the two ends. CDR1 SGDLS and CDR2 YYNGEE come from the germline V gene. The CDR3 is 15 residues long. CDR3 amino acids: CASSPRPGGDTEAFF. The CDR3 DNA sequence: TGTGCCAGCAGCCCACGACCTGGGGGGGACACTGAAGCTTTCTTT. Full variable domain (rest looked up from reference TRBV9 and TRBJ1-1): DSGVTQTPKHLITATGQRVTLRCSPRSGDLSVYWYQQSLDQGLQFLIQYYNGEERAKGNILERFSAQQFPDLHSELNLSSLELGDSALYFCASSPRPGGDTEAFFGQGTRLTVV.

The CDR3 nucleotides are TGTGCCAGCAGCTCATTATCGAGGGGAAACATTCAGTACTTC. Translation: CASSSLSRGNIQYF. The chain uses TRBV5-4 and TRBJ2-4; D is possibly TRBD1 or TRBD2 (5 bases each). The germline V gene has CDR1 SGHNT and CDR2 YYREEE (reference sequence). V was trimmed by 3 bases and J by 6 bases, leaving 13 bases between them. The CDR3 extends over 14 amino acids.

This chain uses TRBV3-1 (or the pseudogene TRBV3-2) with TRBJ1-1; no reliable D call. Per germline, CDR1 LGHDT and CDR2 YNNKEL (reference sequence). Trimming stripped 7 bases from V and 10 bases from J, with 16 bases between. The CDR3 totals 12 residues. CDR3 DNA: TGTGCCAGCAAGACACAAATTCTTGGAGCTTTCTTT. Residues: CASKTQILGAFF.

This clone was observed a single time. V and J are TRBV3-1 (or the pseudogene TRBV3-2) and TRBJ1-2, with D hard to call. CDR1 LGHDT and CDR2 YNNKEL come from the germline V gene (reference sequence). The CDR3 is 13 residues long. V was cut by 4 bases and J by 5 bases, with 11 bases left in between. The DNA of the CDR3 is TGTGCCAGCAGCCCCAATATTGGGTATGGCTACACCTTC. It is translated as CASSPNIGYGYTF.

The chain is built from TRBV2 and TRBJ2-5; D possibly corresponds to TRBD2 (7 bases). The CDR3 length is 13 residues. Germline CDR1 and CDR2: SNHLY and FYNNEI. The ends were cut back, 10 bases at V and 2 bases at J, with 14 bases in the middle. The CDR3 DNA reads as TGTGCCACCACGGGGGGCCAACAAGAGACCCAGTACTTC. It translates to CATTGGQQETQYF.

This chain links TRBV5-1 with TRBJ2-5; no definite D call. The CDR3 totals 12 residues. V lost 0 bases to trimming and J lost 5 bases, with 5 bases between them. Germline CDR1 SGHRS, CDR2 YFSETQ. CDR3 region: CASSLARETQYF. For the CDR3, the DNA is TGCGCCAGCAGCTTGGCCCGCGAGACCCAGTACTTC.

The chain links TRBV4-1 to TRBJ2-7, with 7 bases lining up with TRBD2. The V gene's germline CDR1 is MGHRA and CDR2 YSYEKL. Trimming removed 0 bases from V and 10 bases from J; junction bases left unmatched: 3. CDR3 size: 12 residues. The CDR3: CASSQEGRVQYF. The CDR3 DNA reads TGCGCCAGCAGCCAAGAGGGGAGGGTCCAGTACTTC.

CDR3 loop: CASAPSGLSNQPQHF. In nucleotides, the CDR3 is TGTGCTAGTGCCCCTTCGGGGTTGAGCAATCAGCCCCAGCATTTT. This chain connects TRBV12-5 to TRBJ1-5; no clear D gene. Trimming left V 7 bases short and J 1 base short, with 14 bases between. This CDR3 contains 15 residues. Germline loops: CDR1 LGHNT, CDR2 FRNRAP.

The chain recombines TRBV12-3 or TRBV12-4 with TRBJ2-1, with no clear D. This CDR3 is built from 12 residues. V dropped 8 bases and J dropped 10 bases, with 15 bases sitting between them. DNA for the CDR3: TGTGCCAGCCTAGGGTGGACCCGAGAGCAGTTCTTC. Its protein product is CASLGWTREQFF.

For this clone: Other DNA sequences of this sample code for an identical CDR3. The chain combines TRBV9 with TRBJ1-5, with 7 nucleotides matching TRBD1. CDR1 is SGDLS, CDR2 YYNGEE, per germline. The CDR3 totals 15 residues. Trimming took 3 bases from V and 4 from J; bases not matched to a gene: 7. The CDR3 loop reads CASSAGGGRNQPQHF. The CDR3 DNA is TGTGCCAGCAGCGCAGGGGGGGGGCGGAATCAGCCCCAGCATTTT.

V gene TRBV9 combines with J gene TRBJ2-2, with 7 bases aligning to TRBD2. V lost 0 bases and J lost 4; bases outside the gene matches: 3. Germline V CDR1 and CDR2: SGDLS, YYNGEE. CDR3 length equals 15 residues. The CDR3 loop reads CASSVGEGSTGELFF. The CDR3 DNA reads as TGTGCCAGCAGCGTAGGGGAGGGGAGCACCGGGGAGCTGTTTTTT.